The clone carrying this T cell receptor (beta chain) was detected only a few times. Antigen unknown. A read error is likely, as this CDR3 ends without the conserved phenylalanine or tryptophan. Trimming took off 5 bases at V and 4 bases at J, with 9 bases between the two ends. There are 12 residues in the CDR3. CDR3 regions were amplified by Arm-PCR using iRepertoire HTBI primers to build TCR beta libraries. TCRdb re-called the multiplex PCR reads with MiXCR, one entry per CDR3 protein. The table lists approximately 400,000 distinct CDR3 sequences, 15% of them singletons. The record originates from a study of regulatory T cells in long-lasting Graves disease. Findings of the study overall: Comparison showed that persistent patients shared more public clonotypes (about 3,000) than new patients (966).

Noted time point: newly diagnosed GD, antithyroid drugs for less than 3 months. With RNA extracted from PBMCs as input, the TCR library was made. The patient group derived from an endocrinology department in Xi'an, China. The sample was also reused in another study, on T cells in Graves' hyperthyroidism and ophthalmopathy. That publication notes: Clinical symptoms, serum thyroxine and TRAb, thyroid ultrasound and orbital computed tomography were used for the diagnoses.

This receptor was identified in a woman aged 25 to 39 with Graves disease. The chain employs TRBV12-3 or TRBV12-4 and TRBJ2-7; D gene ambiguous. The sample was peripheral blood mononuclear cells (PBMCs), taken at new diagnosis, from a patient treated with antithyroid drugs. This chain's CDR3 is CASSIDKYEQYL. DNA of the CDR3: TGTGCCAGCAGTATAGACAAGTACGAGCAGTACCTC.